The clone carrying this T cell receptor beta chain was observed a few times. Its antigen is still unknown. This sample was included in a study of response to subunit inactivated influenza vaccine. Study-level findings and limits: The authors put forward the suggestion that each seasonal influenza vaccination may bring in only a limited number of new T cells.

TCRdb analysed the RT-PCR reads with MiXCR anew, one entry per CDR3 protein. Of about 520,000 distinct CDR3 sequences listed, 25% are singletons. CDR1 is SGHVS, CDR2 FNYEAQ, per germline. The J segment lost 5 bases and the V segment lost 0 bases, leaving 6 bases of the junction unmatched. The CDR3 runs to 18 residues. The sample consisted of CD4+ T cells sorted from PBMCs, taken roughly 5 days after vaccination. This clonotype was obtained from a man aged 50-59 years who received an inactivated influenza vaccine. The chain uses TRBV7-6 and TRBJ2-2, with TRBD2 matching 13 bases. As DNA, the CDR3 is TGTGCCAGCAGCTTAGCGGCTGGGGGACTAGCGGGAACCGGGGAGCTGTTTTTT. Translated: CASSLAAGGLAGTGELFF.